The T cell receptor (beta chain) under discussion was sequenced for a study of response to subunit inactivated influenza vaccine (dated by TCRdb to the late 2010s). About the full investigation: The study used deep quantitative T cell receptor repertoire profiling to track responses to a trivalent subunit inactivated influenza vaccine.

Summary of the overall study and its limitations: According to the authors, only a limited number of new T cells may be recruited by each seasonal influenza vaccination.

As to this clonotype: Its antigen target is currently unknown. Per-nucleotide qualities are absent, and no much larger clonotype sits a single base away.

To prepare the library, RT-PCR was applied. The run used an Illumina HiSeq 2500. The public reads were reanalyzed by TCRdb: fastp trimming at Q25, MiXCR alignment, in-frame beta chains only. Identical CDR3 protein sequences are pooled into one entry, listed with their most common genes and DNA. The sample table contains 450,000 to 600,000 distinct CDR3 sequences; only one count was recorded for approximately 17% of them. Jointly, the top ten make up 2.5% to 3.5% of the sample. The junction shows trimming of 6 bases on V and 1 base on J, and the gene matches do not reach 8 bases of it. The CDR3 measures 16 amino acids from cysteine to phenylalanine. This entry keeps only the CDR3 DNA: 48 bases, framed from base 1. Reading the germline V gene gives CDR1 MNHNS and CDR2 SASEGT.

Recombination connected TRBV6-1 to TRBJ2-1; 8 central nucleotides agree with TRBD2. Sequenced here: CD4+ T cells sorted from PBMCs, sampled roughly 24 months after vaccination. This clonotype originated in a man aged 50 to 69 who received an inactivated influenza vaccine. Donor details come from another sample of the same person, matched by shared clones. In nucleotide form, the sequence is TGTGCCAGCAGAGCCTGGACTAGCCTTTCCTACAATGAGCAGTTCTTC. Its protein is CASRAWTSLSYNEQFF.